The clone carrying this T cell receptor beta chain was seen a few times. The data were taken from a study of beta chain features in type 1 diabetes. The CDR3 sequence is 18 residues long. The germline V gene has CDR1 SGHRS and CDR2 YFSETQ. Trimming took 0 bases from V and 0 from J; bases not matched to a gene: 8. Since all of the isolated RNA was reverse transcribed, expressed TCRB transcripts were what got sequenced. Libraries were prepared by immunoSEQ multiplex PCR; TCRdb keeps only in-frame clonotypes and omits some of them. This table has 200,000 to 250,000 clones, 9.6% appearing once. The rearrangement links TRBV5-1 to TRBJ2-2; 7 bases line up with TRBD2. Sequenced: naive CD4+ T cells from blood. The sequence was collected from a woman aged 18-35 years in good health. The CDR3 here is CASSLVWAGAANTGELFF. In DNA, the CDR3 is TGCGCCAGCAGCTTGGTTTGGGCGGGAGCCGCGAACACCGGGGAGCTGTTTTTT. The complete variable domain, with remaining parts taken from reference TRBV5-1 and TRBJ2-2, reads KAGVTQTPRYLIKTRGQQVTLSCSPISGHRSVSWYQQTPGQGLQFLFEYFSETQRNKGNFPGRFSGRQFSNSRSEMNVSTLELGDSALYLCASSLVWAGAANTGELFFGEGSRLTVL.